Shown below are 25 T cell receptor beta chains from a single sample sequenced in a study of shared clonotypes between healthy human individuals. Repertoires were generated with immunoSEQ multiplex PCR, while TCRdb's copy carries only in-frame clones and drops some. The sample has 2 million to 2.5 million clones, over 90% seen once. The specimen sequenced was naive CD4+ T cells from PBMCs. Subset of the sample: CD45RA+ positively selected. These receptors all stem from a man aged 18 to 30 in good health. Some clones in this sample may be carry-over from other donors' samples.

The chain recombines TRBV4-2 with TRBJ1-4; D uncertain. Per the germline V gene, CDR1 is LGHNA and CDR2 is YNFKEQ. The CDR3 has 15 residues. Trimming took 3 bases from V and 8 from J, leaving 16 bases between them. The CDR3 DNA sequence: TGTGCCAGCAGCCAGGAGACGGCAGTGGGGGAAAAACTGTTTTTT. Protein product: CASSQETAVGEKLFF.

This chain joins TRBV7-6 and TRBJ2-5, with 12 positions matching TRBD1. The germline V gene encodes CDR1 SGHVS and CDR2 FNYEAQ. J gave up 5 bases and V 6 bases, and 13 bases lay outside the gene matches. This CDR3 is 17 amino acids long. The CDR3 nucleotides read TGTGCCAGCAGACCTACCGGGACAGGGGGCCGAAGGGAGACCCAGTACTTC. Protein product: CASRPTGTGGRRETQYF.

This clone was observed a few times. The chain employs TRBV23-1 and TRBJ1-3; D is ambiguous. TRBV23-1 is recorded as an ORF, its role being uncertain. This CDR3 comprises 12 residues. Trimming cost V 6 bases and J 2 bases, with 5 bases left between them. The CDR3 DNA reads TGCGCCAGCAGGACCCCTGGAAACACCATATATTTT. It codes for CASRTPGNTIYF.

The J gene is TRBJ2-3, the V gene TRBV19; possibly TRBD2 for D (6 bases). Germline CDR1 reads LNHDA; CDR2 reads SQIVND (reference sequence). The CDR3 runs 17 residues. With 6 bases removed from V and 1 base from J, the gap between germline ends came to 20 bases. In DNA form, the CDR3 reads TGTGCCAGTAGCCACCCGAGGGCTAGCGCACGCACAGATACGCAGTATTTT. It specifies CASSHPRASARTDTQYF.

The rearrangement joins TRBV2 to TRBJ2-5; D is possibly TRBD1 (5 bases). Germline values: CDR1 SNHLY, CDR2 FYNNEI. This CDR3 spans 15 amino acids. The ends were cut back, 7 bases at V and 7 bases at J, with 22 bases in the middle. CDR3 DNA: TGTGCCAGCAATGACATGGACGGGTTAAGGGGGACCCAGTACTTC. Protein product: CASNDMDGLRGTQYF.

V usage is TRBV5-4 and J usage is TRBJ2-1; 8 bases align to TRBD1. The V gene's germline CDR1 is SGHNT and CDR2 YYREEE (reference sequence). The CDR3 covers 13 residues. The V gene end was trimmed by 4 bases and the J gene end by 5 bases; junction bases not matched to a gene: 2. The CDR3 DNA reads TGTGCCAGCAGCATGGGACAGGACAATGAGCAGTTCTTC. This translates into CASSMGQDNEQFF.

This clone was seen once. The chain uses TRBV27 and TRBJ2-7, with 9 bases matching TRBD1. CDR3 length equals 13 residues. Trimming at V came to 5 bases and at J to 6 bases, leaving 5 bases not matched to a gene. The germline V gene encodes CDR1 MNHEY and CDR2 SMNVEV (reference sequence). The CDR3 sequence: CASSRDRVSEQYF. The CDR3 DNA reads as TGTGCCAGCAGTCGGGACAGGGTTAGCGAGCAGTACTTC.

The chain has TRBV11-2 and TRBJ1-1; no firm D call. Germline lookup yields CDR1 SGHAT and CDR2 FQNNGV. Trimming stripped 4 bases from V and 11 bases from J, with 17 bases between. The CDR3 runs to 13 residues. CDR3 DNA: TGTGCCAGCAGCTCAGTCCCTAGATTCTTGGCTTTCTTT. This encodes CASSSVPRFLAFF.

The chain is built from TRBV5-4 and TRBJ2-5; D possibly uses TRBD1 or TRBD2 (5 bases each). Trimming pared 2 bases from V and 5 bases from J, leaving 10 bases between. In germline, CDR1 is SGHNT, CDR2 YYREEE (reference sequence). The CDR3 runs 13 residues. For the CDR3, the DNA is TGTGCCAGCAGCTTCGACTGGGGGGAGACCCAGTACTTC. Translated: CASSFDWGETQYF.

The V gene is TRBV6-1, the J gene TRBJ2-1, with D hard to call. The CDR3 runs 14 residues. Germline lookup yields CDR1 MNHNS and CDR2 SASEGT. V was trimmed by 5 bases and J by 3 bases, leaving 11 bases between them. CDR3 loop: CASSRTVNYNEQFF. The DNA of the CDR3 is TGTGCCAGCAGTCGAACAGTGAACTACAATGAGCAGTTCTTC.

Here the CDR3 reads CASSFFQGLETQYF. The CDR3 nucleotides are TGCGCCAGCAGCTTCTTCCAGGGATTGGAGACCCAGTACTTC. The chain recombines TRBV5-1 with TRBJ2-5, with D perhaps TRBD1 (5 bases). The CDR3 has 14 amino acids. V was cut by 2 bases and J by 5 bases, with 13 bases left in between. Germline V gives CDR1 SGHRS, CDR2 YFSETQ.

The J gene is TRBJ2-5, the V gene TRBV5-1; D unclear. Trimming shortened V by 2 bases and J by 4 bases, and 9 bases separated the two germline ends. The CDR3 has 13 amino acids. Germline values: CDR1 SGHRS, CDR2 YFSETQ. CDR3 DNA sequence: TGCGCCAGCAGCTTCGGTGAAGGAGAGACCCAGTACTTC. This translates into CASSFGEGETQYF. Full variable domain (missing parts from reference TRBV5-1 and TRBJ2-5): KAGVTQTPRYLIKTRGQQVTLSCSPISGHRSVSWYQQTPGQGLQFLFEYFSETQRNKGNFPGRFSGRQFSNSRSEMNVSTLELGDSALYLCASSFGEGETQYFGPGTRLLVL.

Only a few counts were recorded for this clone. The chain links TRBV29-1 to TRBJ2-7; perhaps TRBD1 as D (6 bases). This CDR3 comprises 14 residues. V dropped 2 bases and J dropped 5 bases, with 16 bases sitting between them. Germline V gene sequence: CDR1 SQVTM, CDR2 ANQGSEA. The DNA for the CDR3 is TGCAGCGTTGAAAGAACGACAGGCGAGAACGAGCAGTACTTC. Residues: CSVERTTGENEQYF.

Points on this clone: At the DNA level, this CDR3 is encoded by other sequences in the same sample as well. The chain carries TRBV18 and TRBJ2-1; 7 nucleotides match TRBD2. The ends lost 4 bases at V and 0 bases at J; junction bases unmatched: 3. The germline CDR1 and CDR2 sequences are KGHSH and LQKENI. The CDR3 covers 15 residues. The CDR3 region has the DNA TGTGCCAGCTCACAAACTAGCGTCTCCTACAATGAGCAGTTCTTC. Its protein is CASSQTSVSYNEQFF.

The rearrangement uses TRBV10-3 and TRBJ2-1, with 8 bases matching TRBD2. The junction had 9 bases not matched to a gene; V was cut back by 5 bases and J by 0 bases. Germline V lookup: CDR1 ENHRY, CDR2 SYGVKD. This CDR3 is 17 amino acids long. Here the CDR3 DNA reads TGTGCCATCAGTCCGGTACTAGCGGATACCTCCTACAATGAGCAGTTCTTC. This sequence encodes CAISPVLADTSYNEQFF.

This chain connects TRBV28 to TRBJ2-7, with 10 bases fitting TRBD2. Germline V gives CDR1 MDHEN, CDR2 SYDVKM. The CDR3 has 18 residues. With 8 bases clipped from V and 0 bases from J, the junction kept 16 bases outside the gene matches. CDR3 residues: CASLGASGSQSSSYEQYF. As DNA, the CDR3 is TGTGCCAGCCTTGGGGCTAGCGGGAGCCAAAGTAGCTCCTACGAGCAGTACTTC.

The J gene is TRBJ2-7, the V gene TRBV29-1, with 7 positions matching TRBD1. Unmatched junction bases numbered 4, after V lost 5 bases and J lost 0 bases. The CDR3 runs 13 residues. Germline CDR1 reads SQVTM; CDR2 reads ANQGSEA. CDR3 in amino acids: CSVKGQFSYEQYF. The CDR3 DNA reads TGCAGCGTTAAGGGACAGTTCTCCTACGAGCAGTACTTC.

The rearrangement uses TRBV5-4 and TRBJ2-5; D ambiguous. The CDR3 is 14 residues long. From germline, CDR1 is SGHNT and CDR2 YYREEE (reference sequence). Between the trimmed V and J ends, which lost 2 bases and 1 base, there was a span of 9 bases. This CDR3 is CASSLPGIQETQYF. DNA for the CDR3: TGTGCCAGCAGCTTACCAGGCATCCAAGAGACCCAGTACTTC.

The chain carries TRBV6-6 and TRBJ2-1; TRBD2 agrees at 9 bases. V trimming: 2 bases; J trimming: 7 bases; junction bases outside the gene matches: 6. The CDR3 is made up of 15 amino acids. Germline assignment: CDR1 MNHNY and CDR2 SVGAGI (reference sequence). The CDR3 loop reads CASSYGGRGWNEQFF. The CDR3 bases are TGTGCCAGCAGTTACGGCGGGAGGGGGTGGAATGAGCAGTTCTTC.

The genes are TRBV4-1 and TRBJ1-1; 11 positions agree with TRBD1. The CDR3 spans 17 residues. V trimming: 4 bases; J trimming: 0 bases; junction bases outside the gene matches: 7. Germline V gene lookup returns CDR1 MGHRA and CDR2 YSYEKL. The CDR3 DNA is TGCGCCAGCAGCCTAGGACAGGGGGCGAGGTTGAACACTGAAGCTTTCTTT. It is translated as CASSLGQGARLNTEAFF.

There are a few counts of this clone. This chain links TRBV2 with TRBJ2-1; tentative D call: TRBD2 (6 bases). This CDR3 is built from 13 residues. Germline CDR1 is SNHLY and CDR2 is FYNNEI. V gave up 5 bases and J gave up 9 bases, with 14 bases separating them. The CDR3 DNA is TGTGCCAGCAGTTGGGACTCAGCGAGTGAGCAGTTCTTC. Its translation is CASSWDSASEQFF.

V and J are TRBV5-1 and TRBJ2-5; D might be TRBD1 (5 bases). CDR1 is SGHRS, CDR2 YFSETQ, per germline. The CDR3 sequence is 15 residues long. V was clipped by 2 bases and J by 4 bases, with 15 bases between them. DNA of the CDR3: TGCGCCAGCAGCTTCCAAGGGGCGCTAGTAGAGACCCAGTACTTC. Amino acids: CASSFQGALVETQYF.

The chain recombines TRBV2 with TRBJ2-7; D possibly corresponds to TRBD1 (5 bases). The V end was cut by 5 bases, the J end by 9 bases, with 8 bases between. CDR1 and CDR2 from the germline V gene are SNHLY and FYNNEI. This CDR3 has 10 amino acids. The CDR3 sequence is CASSTGLQYF. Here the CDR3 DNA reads TGTGCCAGCAGTACAGGTTTGCAGTACTTC.

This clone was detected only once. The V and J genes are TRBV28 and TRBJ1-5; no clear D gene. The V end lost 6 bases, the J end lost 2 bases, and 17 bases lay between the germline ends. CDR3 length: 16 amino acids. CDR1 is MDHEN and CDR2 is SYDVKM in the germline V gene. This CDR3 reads CASSYPDERGNQPQHF. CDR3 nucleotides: TGTGCCAGCAGCTATCCGGACGAGCGAGGCAATCAGCCCCAGCATTTT.

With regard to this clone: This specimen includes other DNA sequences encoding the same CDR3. As DNA, the CDR3 is TGCGCCAGCAGCTTGGGTCCAGGGGATACGCAGTATTTT. It is translated as CASSLGPGDTQYF. The chain carries TRBV5-1 and TRBJ2-3; maybe TRBD1 (5 bases). Trimming removed 0 bases at V and 6 bases at J, with 8 bases between. Germline-derived CDR1 and CDR2 are SGHRS and YFSETQ. The CDR3 covers 13 residues.